This T cell receptor beta chain was captured by sequencing in a study of breast tumors, draining lymph nodes, adjacent tissues. The table lists this clonotype with a few counts. Its cognate antigen is unknown. TCRdb reprocessed the multiplex PCR reads via MiXCR and lists one record per CDR3 protein. The sample carries approximately 300,000 distinct CDR3 sequences, over 30% recorded once. Study outcomes and limitations: Compared with basal-like, luminal-like tumors shared significantly more repertoire with nontumor tissue. Tumors had less TCR diversity than lymph nodes, more than nontumor tissue. Findings are consistent with lymph node origin and intratumoral expansion of most tumor T cells.

From germline, CDR1 is LGHDT and CDR2 YNNKEL (reference sequence). V dropped 1 base and J dropped 3 bases, with 9 bases sitting between them. The CDR3 covers 14 residues. Breast cancer patients provided tissue from their axillary draining lymph nodes. Sequencing was done on a sample of axillary lymph node tissue. The rearrangement joins TRBV3-1 to TRBJ2-5; D may be TRBD2 (5 bases). The clonotype originates from a female donor with breast cancer. Some clones in this sample may be carry-over from other donors' samples. CDR3 nucleotides: TGTGCCAGCAGCCAAGTGGCCGGGAAAGAGACCCAGTACTTC. This codes for CASSQVAGKETQYF.